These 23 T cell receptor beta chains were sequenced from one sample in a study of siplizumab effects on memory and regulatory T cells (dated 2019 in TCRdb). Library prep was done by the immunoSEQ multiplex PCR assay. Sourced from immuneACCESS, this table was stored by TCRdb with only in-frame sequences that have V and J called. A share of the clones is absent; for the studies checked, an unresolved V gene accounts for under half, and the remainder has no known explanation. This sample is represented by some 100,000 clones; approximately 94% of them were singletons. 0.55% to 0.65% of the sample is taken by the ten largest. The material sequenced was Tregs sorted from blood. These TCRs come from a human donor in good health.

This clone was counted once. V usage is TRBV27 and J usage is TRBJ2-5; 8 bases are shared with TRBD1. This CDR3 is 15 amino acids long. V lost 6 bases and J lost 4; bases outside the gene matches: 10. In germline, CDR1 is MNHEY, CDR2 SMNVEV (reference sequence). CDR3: CASRNRQGPPETQYF. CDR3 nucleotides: TGTGCCAGCAGGAACAGACAGGGGCCCCCAGAGACCCAGTACTTC.

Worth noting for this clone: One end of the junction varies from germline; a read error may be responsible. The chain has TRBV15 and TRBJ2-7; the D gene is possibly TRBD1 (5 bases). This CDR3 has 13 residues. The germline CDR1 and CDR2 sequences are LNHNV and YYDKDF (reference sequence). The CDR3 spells CATSRGSDTDYNF. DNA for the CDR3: TGTGCCACCAGCAGAGGATCGGACACAGATTATAATTTC.

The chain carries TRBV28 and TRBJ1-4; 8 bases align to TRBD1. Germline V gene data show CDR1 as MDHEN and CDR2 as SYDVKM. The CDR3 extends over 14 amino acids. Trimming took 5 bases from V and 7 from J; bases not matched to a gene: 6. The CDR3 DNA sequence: TGTGCCAGCAGTGCGACAGGGGTGAGTGAAAAACTGTTTTTT. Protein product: CASSATGVSEKLFF.

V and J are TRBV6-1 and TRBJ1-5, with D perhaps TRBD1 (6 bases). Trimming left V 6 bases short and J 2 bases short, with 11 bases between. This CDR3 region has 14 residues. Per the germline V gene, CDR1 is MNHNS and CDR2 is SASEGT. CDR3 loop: CASRPQGGNQPQHF. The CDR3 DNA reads TGTGCCAGCAGGCCACAGGGAGGCAATCAGCCCCAGCATTTT.

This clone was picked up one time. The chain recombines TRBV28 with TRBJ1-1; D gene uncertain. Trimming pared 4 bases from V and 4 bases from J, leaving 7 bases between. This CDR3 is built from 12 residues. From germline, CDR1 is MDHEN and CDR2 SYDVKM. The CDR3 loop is CASSSIRTEAFF. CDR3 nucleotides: TGTGCCAGCAGTTCCATTCGCACTGAAGCTTTCTTT. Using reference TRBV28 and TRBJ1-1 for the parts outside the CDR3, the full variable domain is DVKVTQSSRYLVKRTGEKVFLECVQDMDHENMFWYRQDPGLGLRLIYFSYDVKMKEKGDIPEGYSVSREKKERFSLILESASTNQTSMYLCASSSIRTEAFFGQGTRLTVV.

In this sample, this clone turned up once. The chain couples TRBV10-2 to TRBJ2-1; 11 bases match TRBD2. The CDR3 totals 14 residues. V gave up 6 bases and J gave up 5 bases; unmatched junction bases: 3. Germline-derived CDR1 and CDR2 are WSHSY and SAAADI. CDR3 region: CASRSSGRHNEQFF. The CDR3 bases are TGCGCCAGCAGATCTAGCGGGAGGCACAATGAGCAGTTCTTC.

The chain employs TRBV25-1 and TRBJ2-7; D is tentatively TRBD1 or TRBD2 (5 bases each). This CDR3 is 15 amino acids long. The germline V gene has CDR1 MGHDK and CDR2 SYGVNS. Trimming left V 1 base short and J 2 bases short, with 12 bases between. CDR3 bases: TGTGCCAGCAGTGAATCGATGGGGGTAGCCTACGAGCAGTACTTC. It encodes CASSESMGVAYEQYF.

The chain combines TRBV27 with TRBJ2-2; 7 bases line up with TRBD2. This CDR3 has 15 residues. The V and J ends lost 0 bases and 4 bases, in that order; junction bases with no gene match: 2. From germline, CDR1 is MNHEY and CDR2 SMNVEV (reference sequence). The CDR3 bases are TGTGCCAGCAGTTTATCCTGGACTAGCACCGGGGAGCTGTTTTTT. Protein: CASSLSWTSTGELFF.

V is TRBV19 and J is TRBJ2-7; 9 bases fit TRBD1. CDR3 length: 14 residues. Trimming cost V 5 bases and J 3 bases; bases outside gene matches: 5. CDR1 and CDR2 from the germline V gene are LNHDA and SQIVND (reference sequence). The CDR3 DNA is TGTGCCAGTAGTCACCGGGACAGGGACTACGAGCAGTACTTC. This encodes CASSHRDRDYEQYF.

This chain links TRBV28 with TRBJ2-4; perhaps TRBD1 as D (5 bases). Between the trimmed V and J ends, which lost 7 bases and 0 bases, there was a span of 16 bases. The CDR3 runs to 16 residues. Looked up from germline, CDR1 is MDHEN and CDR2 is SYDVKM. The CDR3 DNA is TGTGCCAGCACTCCTCGCCAGGGTTTAGCCAAAAACATTCAGTACTTC. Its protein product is CASTPRQGLAKNIQYF.

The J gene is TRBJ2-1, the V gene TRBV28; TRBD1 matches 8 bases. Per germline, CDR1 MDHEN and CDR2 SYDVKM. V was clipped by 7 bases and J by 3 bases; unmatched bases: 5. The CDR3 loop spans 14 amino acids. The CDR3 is CASTPQGGYNEQFF. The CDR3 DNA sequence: TGTGCCAGCACCCCACAGGGGGGCTACAATGAGCAGTTCTTC.

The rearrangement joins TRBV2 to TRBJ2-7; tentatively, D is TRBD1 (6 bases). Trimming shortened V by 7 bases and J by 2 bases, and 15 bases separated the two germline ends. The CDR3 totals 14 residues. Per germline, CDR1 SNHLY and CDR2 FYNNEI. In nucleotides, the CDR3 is TGTGCCAGCAATAGGGGGACGGAAGCCTACGAGCAGTACTTC. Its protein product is CASNRGTEAYEQYF.

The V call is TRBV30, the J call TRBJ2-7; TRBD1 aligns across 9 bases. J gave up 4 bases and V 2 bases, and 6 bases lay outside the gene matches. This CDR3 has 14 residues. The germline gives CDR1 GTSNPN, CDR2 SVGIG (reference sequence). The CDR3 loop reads CAWSRLGQGYEQYF. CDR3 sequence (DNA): TGTGCCTGGAGTAGGCTGGGACAGGGATACGAGCAGTACTTC.

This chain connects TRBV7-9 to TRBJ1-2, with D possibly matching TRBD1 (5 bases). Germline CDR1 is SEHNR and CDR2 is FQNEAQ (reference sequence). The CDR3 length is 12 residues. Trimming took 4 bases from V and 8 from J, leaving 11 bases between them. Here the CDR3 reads CASSSATGGYTF. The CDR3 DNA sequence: TGTGCCAGCAGCTCCGCCACAGGCGGCTACACCTTC.

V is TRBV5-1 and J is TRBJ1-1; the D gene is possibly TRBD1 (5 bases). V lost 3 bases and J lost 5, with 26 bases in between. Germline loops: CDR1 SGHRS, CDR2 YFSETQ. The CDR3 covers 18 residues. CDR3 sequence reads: CASSWGDSQGGRRTEAFF. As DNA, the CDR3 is TGCGCCAGCAGCTGGGGCGACAGTCAAGGAGGTCGGAGGACTGAAGCTTTCTTT.

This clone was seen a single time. The CDR3 here is CASSWGQQEQYF. As DNA, the CDR3 is TGCGCCAGCAGCTGGGGACAGCAGGAGCAGTACTTC. V is TRBV5-1 and J is TRBJ2-5; 7 bases are shared with TRBD1. The V and J ends lost 3 bases and 11 bases, in that order; junction bases with no gene match: 7. Germline V lookup: CDR1 SGHRS, CDR2 YFSETQ. The length of the CDR3 is 12 residues.

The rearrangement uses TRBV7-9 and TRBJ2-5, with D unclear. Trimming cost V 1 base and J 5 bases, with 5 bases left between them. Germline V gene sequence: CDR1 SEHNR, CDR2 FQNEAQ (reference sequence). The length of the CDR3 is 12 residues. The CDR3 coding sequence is TGTGCCAGCAGCTTAGTGGAGGAGACCCAGTACTTC. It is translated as CASSLVEETQYF. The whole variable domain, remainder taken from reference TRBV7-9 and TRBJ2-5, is DTGVSQNPRHKITKRGQNVTFRCDPISEHNRLYWYRQTLGQGPEFLTYFQNEAQLEKSRLLSDRFSAERPKGSFSTLEIQRTEQGDSAMYLCASSLVEETQYFGPGTRLLVL.

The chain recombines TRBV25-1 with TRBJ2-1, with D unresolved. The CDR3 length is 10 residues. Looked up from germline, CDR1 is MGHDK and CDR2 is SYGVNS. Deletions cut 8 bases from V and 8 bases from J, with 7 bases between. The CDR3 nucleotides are TGTGCCAGCCCCGCGGATGAGCAGTTCTTC. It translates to CASPADEQFF.

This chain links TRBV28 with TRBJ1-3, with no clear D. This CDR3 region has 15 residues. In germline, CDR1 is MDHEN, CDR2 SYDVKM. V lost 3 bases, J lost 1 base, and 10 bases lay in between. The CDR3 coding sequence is TGTGCCAGCAGTTTTAAGGGAACGTCTGGAAACACCATATATTTT. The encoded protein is CASSFKGTSGNTIYF.

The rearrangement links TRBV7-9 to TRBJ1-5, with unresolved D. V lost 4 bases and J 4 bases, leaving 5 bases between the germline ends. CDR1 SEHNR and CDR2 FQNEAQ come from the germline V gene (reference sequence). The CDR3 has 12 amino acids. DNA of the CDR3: TGTGCCAGCAGCTCCGATAATCAGCCCCAGCATTTT. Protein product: CASSSDNQPQHF.

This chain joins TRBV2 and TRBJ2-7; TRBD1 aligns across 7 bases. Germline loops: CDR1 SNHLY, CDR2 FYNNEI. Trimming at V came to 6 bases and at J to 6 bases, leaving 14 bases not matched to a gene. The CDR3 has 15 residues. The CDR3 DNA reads TGTGCCAGCAGCAAAATAGGGACAGAGTCGGGCGAGCAGTACTTC. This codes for CASSKIGTESGEQYF.

DNA of the CDR3: TGTGCCAGCTCACCAGCCGGACTAGCGGGAGGGGTCTACGAGCAGTACTTC. Translating gives CASSPAGLAGGVYEQYF. The rearrangement joins TRBV18 to TRBJ2-7, with TRBD2 matching over 15 bases. Trimming at V came to 2 bases and at J to 3 bases, leaving 5 bases not matched to a gene. Germline V gene sequence: CDR1 KGHSH, CDR2 LQKENI. CDR3 length: 17 residues.

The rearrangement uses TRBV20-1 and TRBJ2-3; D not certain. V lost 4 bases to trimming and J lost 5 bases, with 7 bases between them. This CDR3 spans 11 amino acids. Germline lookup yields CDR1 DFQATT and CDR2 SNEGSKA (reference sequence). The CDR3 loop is CSATPEDTQYF. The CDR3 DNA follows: TGCAGTGCTACCCCCGAAGATACGCAGTATTTT.